One T cell receptor (beta chain) is described in this entry. Its specificity is unknown. V trimming: 11 bases; J trimming: 4 bases; junction bases outside the gene matches: 9. CDR3 size: 14 residues. Germline CDR1 and CDR2: LNHDA and SQIVND (reference sequence). Repertoires were generated with immunoSEQ multiplex PCR, while TCRdb's copy carries only in-frame clones and drops some. The data contain 2,500 to 3,000 clones, 65% of them singletons. The sample originates from a study of tissue T cells after allogeneic stem cell transplantation. Whole-study findings and limits: In patients and mice, blood and spleen missed much of tissue repertoire.

This research-autopsy study prospectively enrolled adult allogeneic hematopoietic cell transplant recipients with steroid-refractory graft-versus-host disease. Sequences were derived from duodenal tissue, sampled at autopsy. This sequence originates from a male patient aged 60 or older with steroid-refractory graft-versus-host disease after an allogeneic stem cell transplant. Some T cells may have come from the graft donor. J is TRBJ2-3 and V is TRBV19; 10 nucleotides match TRBD2. CDR3 nucleotide sequence: TGTGCCGCCGGGCTAGCGGGGGAGGCAGATACGCAGTATTTT. It codes for CAAGLAGEADTQYF.